Shown below are 26 T cell receptor beta chains from a single sample sequenced in a study of cytomegalovirus exposure and HLA in healthy donors. This PCR relied on a set of 60 Vbeta primers and 13 Jbeta primers. Measured with immunoSEQ multiplex PCR; TCRdb has only the in-frame clones, and not every one. The sample data list 110,000 to 150,000 clones. The sample was PBMCs. The receptors originated from a woman under 30 in good health and CMV-seronegative.

The chain carries TRBV4-1 and TRBJ1-2; weak D call: TRBD1 (6 bases). V dropped 5 bases and J dropped 9 bases, with 10 bases sitting between them. Germline assignment: CDR1 MGHRA and CDR2 YSYEKL. This CDR3 spans 11 amino acids. The CDR3 reads CASSDRLSYTF. CDR3 bases: TGCGCCAGCAGCGACAGGTTGAGCTACACCTTC.

The genes are TRBV29-1 and TRBJ2-2; 7 bases agree with TRBD1. This CDR3 contains 14 residues. With V trimmed by 1 base and J by 6 bases, 5 bases remained unmatched. The germline gives CDR1 SQVTM, CDR2 ANQGSEA. In DNA, the CDR3 is TGCAGCGTTGAAGGTCGACAGGGTCCCGGGGAGCTGTTTTTT. Encoded protein: CSVEGRQGPGELFF.

The chain links TRBV5-1 to TRBJ2-3; D is perhaps TRBD2 (7 bases). The V gene lost 3 bases and the J gene lost 5 bases, with 19 bases spanning the gap. The CDR3 has 16 amino acids. The germline V gene has CDR1 SGHRS and CDR2 YFSETQ. CDR3 residues: CASSSAGALSRDTQYF. In nucleotides, the CDR3 is TGCGCCAGCAGCTCGGCGGGGGCACTGAGTCGAGATACGCAGTATTTT.

This sequence joins TRBV12-2 and TRBJ1-5; the D segment call TRBD1 is taken from the table without a DNA check. TRBV12-2 is listed as a pseudogene. CDR3 length: 12 residues. This CDR3 is CASRRGHQPQHF. CDR3 nucleotide sequence: TGTGCAAGTCGCCGTGGGCATCAGCCCCAGCATTTT.

The V call is TRBV6-1, the J call TRBJ2-7; 7 bases fit TRBD1. There are 14 residues in the CDR3. J lost 2 bases, V lost 3 bases, and 4 bases had no gene match. Germline CDR1 and CDR2: MNHNS and SASEGT. CDR3 sequence reads: CASSEVQGAYEQYF. CDR3 sequence (DNA): TGTGCCAGCAGTGAGGTGCAGGGGGCCTACGAGCAGTACTTC.

V usage is TRBV9 and J usage is TRBJ1-2; 10 positions match TRBD1. This CDR3 is 17 amino acids long. Germline values: CDR1 SGDLS, CDR2 YYNGEE. Unmatched junction bases numbered 8, after V lost 0 bases and J lost 3 bases. CDR3 in amino acids: CASSVAGFGQGDYGYTF. In DNA, the CDR3 is TGTGCCAGCAGCGTAGCGGGGTTCGGACAGGGGGACTATGGCTACACCTTC.

The V gene is TRBV5-1, the J gene TRBJ2-5; TRBD1 aligns across 7 bases. Germline V gene sequence: CDR1 SGHRS, CDR2 YFSETQ. V lost 4 bases and J lost 5; bases outside the gene matches: 5. The CDR3 spans 13 residues. CDR3 sequence reads: CASSRGQRETQYF. CDR3 coding DNA: TGCGCCAGCAGCAGGGGGCAGAGGGAGACCCAGTACTTC.

This sequence joins TRBV5-6 and TRBJ2-6, with D possibly TRBD2 on 7 matching bases. From germline, CDR1 is SGHDT and CDR2 YYEEEE. V lost 1 base and J 2 bases, leaving 13 bases between the germline ends. The CDR3 is 17 residues long. The CDR3 DNA follows: TGTGCCAGCAGCTTGTGGGGGGGGCCCACTGGGGCCAACGTCCTGACTTTC. Its translation is CASSLWGGPTGANVLTF.

This chain uses TRBV5-1 with TRBJ1-5; D call uncertain. Trimming took off 2 bases at V and 0 bases at J, with 9 bases between the two ends. CDR3 size: 15 residues. From germline, CDR1 is SGHRS and CDR2 YFSETQ. CDR3 sequence: CASSLGGYSNQPQHF. The CDR3 DNA reads as TGCGCCAGCAGCTTAGGCGGATATAGCAATCAGCCCCAGCATTTT. The variable domain in full, completed from reference TRBV5-1 and TRBJ1-5, reads KAGVTQTPRYLIKTRGQQVTLSCSPISGHRSVSWYQQTPGQGLQFLFEYFSETQRNKGNFPGRFSGRQFSNSRSEMNVSTLELGDSALYLCASSLGGYSNQPQHFGDGTRLSIL.

This chain connects TRBV15 to TRBJ2-7; 10 bases line up with TRBD1. The CDR3 has 16 amino acids. Germline V gene lookup returns CDR1 LNHNV and CDR2 YYDKDF (reference sequence). V gave up 0 bases and J gave up 0 bases; unmatched junction bases: 2. Here the CDR3 DNA reads TGTGCCACCAGCAGAGATCGGACAGGGGGCTCCTACGAGCAGTACTTC. This codes for CATSRDRTGGSYEQYF.

A word on this clone: This CDR3 is also generated by other DNA sequences in the sample. This sequence joins TRBV7-9 and TRBJ1-1; 8 bases map to TRBD1. Germline V gives CDR1 SEHNR, CDR2 FQNEAQ (reference sequence). The junction had 4 bases not matched to a gene; V was cut back by 5 bases and J by 5 bases. The CDR3 covers 13 residues. The chain's CDR3 is CASSLTGDTEAFF. CDR3 coding DNA: TGTGCCAGCAGCCTGACAGGGGATACTGAAGCTTTCTTT.

This sequence joins TRBV7-6 and TRBJ1-3; D unresolved. CDR3 length equals 15 residues. V shed 1 base and J shed 0 bases, with 7 bases lying between them. Germline CDR1 is SGHVS and CDR2 is FNYEAQ. Here the CDR3 DNA reads TGTGCCAGCAGCTTAGGGGCTTCCTCTGGAAACACCATATATTTT. It specifies CASSLGASSGNTIYF.

This sequence joins TRBV28 and TRBJ1-3; D is unclear. CDR1 and CDR2 from the germline V gene are MDHEN and SYDVKM. V gave up 7 bases and J gave up 1 base, with 14 bases separating them. This CDR3 region has 15 residues. DNA for the CDR3: TGTGCCAGCATCCGTAACGTCGGTTCTGGAAACACCATATATTTT. Protein: CASIRNVGSGNTIYF. The whole variable domain, filled in from reference TRBV28 and TRBJ1-3, reads DVKVTQSSRYLVKRTGEKVFLECVQDMDHENMFWYRQDPGLGLRLIYFSYDVKMKEKGDIPEGYSVSREKKERFSLILESASTNQTSMYLCASIRNVGSGNTIYFGEGSWLTVV.

This chain uses TRBV2 with TRBJ1-2; D gene uncertain. The CDR3 loop spans 13 amino acids. The germline CDR1 and CDR2 sequences are SNHLY and FYNNEI. V lost 2 bases and J lost 1, with 5 bases in between. The CDR3, as DNA: TGTGCCAGCAGTGAACAGAATAACTATGGCTACACCTTC. It codes for CASSEQNNYGYTF.

The J gene is TRBJ2-3, the V gene TRBV14, with a weak D call TRBD1 (5 bases). Looked up from germline, CDR1 is SGHDN and CDR2 is FVKESK. The CDR3 consists of 15 residues. V lost 0 bases, J lost 2 bases, and 9 bases lay in between. CDR3 sequence reads: CASSQDRVNTDTQYF. The CDR3 nucleotides read TGTGCCAGCAGCCAAGACAGGGTGAACACAGATACGCAGTATTTT.

This sequence joins TRBV11-2 and TRBJ2-3; the match to TRBD1 covers 7 bases. The CDR3 covers 14 residues. V was clipped by 4 bases and J by 6 bases; unmatched bases: 7. CDR1 is SGHAT, CDR2 FQNNGV, per germline. As DNA, the CDR3 is TGTGCCAGCAGCTACCGGGACAGATGGGATACGCAGTATTTT. Translating it yields CASSYRDRWDTQYF.

With regard to this clone: The sample holds other DNA sequences that translate to the same CDR3. The chain is built from TRBV2 and TRBJ1-5; D is uncertain. Germline loops: CDR1 SNHLY, CDR2 FYNNEI. The CDR3 runs to 13 residues. The V gene lost 3 bases and the J gene lost 6 bases, with 9 bases spanning the gap. This CDR3 reads CASSEGGSQPQHF. In DNA form, the CDR3 reads TGTGCCAGCAGTGAGGGAGGGAGTCAGCCCCAGCATTTT.

This chain's CDR3 is CASSYGDRDLNYGYTF. The CDR3 DNA sequence: TGTGCCAGCAGTTACGGCGACAGAGACCTTAACTATGGCTACACCTTC. The chain couples TRBV6-6 to TRBJ1-2; weak D call: TRBD1 (5 bases). V dropped 2 bases and J dropped 1 base, with 14 bases sitting between them. The CDR3 has 16 amino acids. Germline-derived CDR1 and CDR2 are MNHNY and SVGAGI (reference sequence).

This rearrangement joins TRBV4-2 to TRBJ1-5; TRBD1 is a possible D gene (5 bases). Germline values: CDR1 LGHNA, CDR2 YNFKEQ. Trimming shortened V by 5 bases and J by 0 bases, and 11 bases separated the two germline ends. CDR3 length equals 15 residues. In DNA form, the CDR3 reads TGTGCCAGCAGCGCAGGGTCAGATAGCAATCAGCCCCAGCATTTT. Its translation: CASSAGSDSNQPQHF.

This chain uses TRBV12-5 with TRBJ1-5; 7 bases align to TRBD1. The CDR3 length is 19 residues. With 6 bases clipped from V and 0 bases from J, the junction kept 17 bases outside the gene matches. The germline V gene has CDR1 LGHNT and CDR2 FRNRAP. The CDR3 protein is CASGPNRDREGYSNQPQHF. CDR3 nucleotides: TGTGCTAGTGGGCCAAACCGGGACAGAGAGGGGTATAGCAATCAGCCCCAGCATTTT.

V is TRBV14 and J is TRBJ2-1; 9 bases are shared with TRBD2. Germline values: CDR1 SGHDN, CDR2 FVKESK. This CDR3 spans 19 amino acids. After removal of 1 base from V and 1 base from J, the junction contained 11 bases not matched to a gene. The CDR3 loop is CASSQGSSGRPGSYNEQFF. In DNA, the CDR3 is TGTGCCAGCAGCCAAGGTTCCAGCGGGAGGCCGGGGTCCTACAATGAGCAGTTCTTC.

Written as DNA, the CDR3 is TGTGCCAGCAGTACCGGGACTAGCGGGCTCAATGAGCAGTTCTTC. This sequence encodes CASSTGTSGLNEQFF. The rearrangement links TRBV6-1 to TRBJ2-1, with 12 positions matching TRBD2. J lost 6 bases, V lost 5 bases, and 5 bases had no gene match. The CDR3 runs 15 residues. Per germline, CDR1 MNHNS and CDR2 SASEGT.

CDR3 amino acids: CASSSYSGGYNEQFF. The CDR3 DNA reads as TGTGCCAGCAGCTCCTATAGCGGGGGGTACAATGAGCAGTTCTTC. The chain recombines TRBV5-4 with TRBJ2-1; the match to TRBD2 covers 10 bases. Germline V lookup: CDR1 SGHNT, CDR2 YYREEE (reference sequence). J gave up 4 bases and V 3 bases, and 4 bases lay outside the gene matches. This CDR3 is 15 amino acids long.

This chain connects TRBV11-2 to TRBJ1-2, with a weak D call TRBD1 (5 bases). This CDR3 has 13 amino acids. V lost 2 bases to trimming and J lost 4 bases, with 8 bases between them. Germline-derived CDR1 and CDR2 are SGHAT and FQNNGV. CDR3 region: CASSLRGVYGYTF. For the CDR3, the DNA is TGTGCCAGCAGCTTACGGGGGGTCTATGGCTACACCTTC.

The genes are TRBV2 and TRBJ2-2, with TRBD1 as a possible D gene (7 bases). The CDR3 runs to 16 residues. CDR1 is SNHLY, CDR2 FYNNEI, per germline. The V and J ends lost 2 bases and 0 bases respectively, with 10 bases between them. CDR3 protein: CASSEQGGSNTGELFF. In DNA form, the CDR3 reads TGTGCCAGCAGTGAACAGGGGGGCTCGAACACCGGGGAGCTGTTTTTT.

A remark on this clone: Sequence at one end of the junction differs from germline and may be a read error. V and J are TRBV11-2 and TRBJ1-2; D perhaps matches TRBD1 (6 bases). CDR1 is SGHAT and CDR2 is FQNNGV in the germline V gene. The CDR3 sequence is 15 residues long. The CDR3 nucleotides read TGTGCCAGCACCTTAACCACGGACAGTAACTATGGCTACACCTTC. Translation gives CASTLTTDSNYGYTF.